A selection of T cell receptor beta chains follows, all from one sample in a study of spatial heterogeneity in lung cancer. MiXCR, applied by TCRdb to the 5' RACE reads, yields one record per CDR3 protein. Of over 50,000 distinct CDR3 sequences in the sample, around 6% were seen once. Material: PBMCs, obtained at surgery. The receptors derive from a female donor with early-stage non-small cell lung cancer. Each CDR3 is given with its conserved first and last residue. D genes are given only for firm matches. Where a row states a size, it is once, few, many or the class of an expanded clone; other rows omit it.

j_call clone_size v_call d_call cdr3_aa cdr3_nt
TRBJ2-1 many TRBV11-2 NA CASSLRWEVNEQFF TGTGCCAGCAGCTTAAGGTGGGAGGTGAATGAGCAGTTCTTC
TRBJ2-1 few TRBV11-2 TRBD1 CASSLDPGTGYSEQFF TGTGCCAGCAGCTTAGACCCCGGGACAGGGTATAGTGAGCAGTTCTTC
TRBJ2-5 many TRBV28 TRBD2 CASSLTSGGETQYF TGTGCCAGCAGTTTAACTAGCGGGGGTGAGACCCAGTACTTC
TRBJ2-2 many TRBV7-9 NA CASSLAPNTGELFF TGTGCCAGCAGCTTAGCACCGAACACCGGGGAGCTGTTTTTT
TRBJ1-3 many TRBV12-3/TRBV12-4 TRBD1 CASRGGTGKTSGNTIYF TGTGCCAGCAGGGGAGGGACAGGGAAGACCTCTGGAAACACCATATATTTT
TRBJ2-3 NA TRBV10-1 TRBD2 CASGRTSGRATDTQYF TGCGCCAGCGGAAGGACTAGCGGGAGGGCCACAGATACGCAGTATTTT
TRBJ1-1 few TRBV3-1 NA CASSQDGNRGNTEAFF TGTGCCAGCAGCCAAGATGGAAACCGGGGGAACACTGAAGCTTTCTTT
TRBJ1-5 many TRBV3-1 NA CASSQDGGFQPQHF TGTGCCAGCAGCCAAGATGGAGGGTTTCAGCCCCAGCATTTT
TRBJ2-1 NA TRBV24-1 TRBD2 CATSDRSGGAHNEQFF TGTGCCACCAGTGACCGTAGCGGGGGGGCCCACAATGAGCAGTTCTTC
TRBJ2-1 medium-sized TRBV2 TRBD2 CASSRSSGYNEQFF TGTGCCAGCAGCCGATCTAGCGGGTACAATGAGCAGTTCTTC
TRBJ2-1 few TRBV3-1 TRBD1 CASSPGLDRRHNEQFF TGTGCCAGCAGCCCGGGCCTGGACAGGAGACACAATGAGCAGTTCTTC
TRBJ2-5 NA TRBV7-8 TRBD2 CASSFRTSGGSGETQYF TGTGCCAGCAGCTTCCGCACTAGCGGGGGATCGGGAGAGACCCAGTACTTC
TRBJ2-7 many TRBV7-2 NA CASSLSGTYEQYF TGTGCCAGCAGCCTCTCGGGGACCTACGAGCAGTACTTC
TRBJ2-5 many TRBV19 TRBD2 CASSMPSGTGETQYF TGTGCCAGTAGTATGCCTAGCGGGACGGGAGAGACCCAGTACTTC
TRBJ2-2 many TRBV6-5 NA CASSYSWTANTGELFF TGTGCCAGCAGTTACTCCTGGACTGCGAACACCGGGGAGCTGTTTTTT
TRBJ2-5 few TRBV11-2 NA CASSLGGSLGGETQYF TGTGCCAGCAGCTTAGGTGGCAGCTTGGGGGGAGAGACCCAGTACTTC
TRBJ2-1 NA TRBV20-1 NA CSAPQEGIGNEQFF TGCAGTGCCCCGCAGGAGGGGATCGGGAATGAGCAGTTCTTC
TRBJ1-4 many TRBV7-6 TRBD1 CASSLAGTGGEKLFF TGTGCCAGCAGCTTGGCCGGGACAGGGGGTGAAAAACTGTTTTTT
TRBJ2-3 many TRBV14 NA CASSQGRHTDTQYF TGTGCCAGCAGCCAAGGGCGACACACAGATACGCAGTATTTT
TRBJ1-1 medium-sized TRBV18 NA CASSSAQTQGTEAFF TGTGCCAGCTCCTCCGCCCAGACCCAGGGCACTGAAGCTTTCTTT
TRBJ1-2 many TRBV7-2 NA CASSLLHNPPSNYGYTF TGTGCCAGCAGCTTATTGCACAACCCCCCTTCTAACTATGGCTACACCTTC
TRBJ1-2 many TRBV12-5 NA CASGLGRNYGYTF TGTGCTAGTGGTTTGGGAAGAAACTATGGCTACACCTTC
TRBJ2-1 few TRBV20-1 NA CSARSRLAFNEQFF TGCAGTGCGAGGAGTCGTCTAGCCTTCAATGAGCAGTTCTTC
TRBJ1-1 NA TRBV5-1 NA CASSLDRIDVNTEASF TGCGCCAGCAGCTTGGACAGGATAGATGTGAACACTGAAGCTTCCTTT
TRBJ2-5 NA TRBV10-3 TRBD2 CATSGASGPQETQYF TGTGCCACCTCCGGGGCTAGCGGGCCCCAAGAGACCCAGTACTTC
TRBJ2-2 many TRBV5-1 NA CASSLGLENTGELFF TGCGCCAGCAGCTTGGGCCTGGAGAACACCGGGGAGCTGTTTTTT
TRBJ2-5 few TRBV7-6 TRBD2 CASSLAVAGGQETQYF TGTGCCAGCAGCTTAGCCGTAGCGGGGGGGCAAGAGACCCAGTACTTC
TRBJ1-6 few TRBV20-1 NA CSASWGDHNSPLHF TGCAGTGCTAGTTGGGGGGATCATAATTCACCCCTCCACTTT